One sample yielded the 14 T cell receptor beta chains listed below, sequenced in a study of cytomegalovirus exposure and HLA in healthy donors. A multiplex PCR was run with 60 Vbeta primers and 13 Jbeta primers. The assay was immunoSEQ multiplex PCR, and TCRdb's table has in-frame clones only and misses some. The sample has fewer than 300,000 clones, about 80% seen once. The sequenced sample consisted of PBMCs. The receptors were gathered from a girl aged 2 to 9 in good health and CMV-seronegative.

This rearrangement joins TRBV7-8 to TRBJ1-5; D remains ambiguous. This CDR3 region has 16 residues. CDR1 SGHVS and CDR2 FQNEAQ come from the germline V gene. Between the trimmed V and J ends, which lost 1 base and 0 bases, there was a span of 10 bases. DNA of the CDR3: TGTGCCAGCAGCTTAGAAGGAGAGTTTAGCAATCAGCCCCAGCATTTT. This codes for CASSLEGEFSNQPQHF.

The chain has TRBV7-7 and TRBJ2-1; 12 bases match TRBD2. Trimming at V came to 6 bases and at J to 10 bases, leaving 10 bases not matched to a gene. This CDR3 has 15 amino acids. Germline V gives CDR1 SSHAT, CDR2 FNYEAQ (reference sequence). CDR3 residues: CASSPHLAGGGEQFF. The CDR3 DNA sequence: TGTGCCAGCAGTCCACATCTAGCGGGGGGGGGCGAGCAGTTCTTC.

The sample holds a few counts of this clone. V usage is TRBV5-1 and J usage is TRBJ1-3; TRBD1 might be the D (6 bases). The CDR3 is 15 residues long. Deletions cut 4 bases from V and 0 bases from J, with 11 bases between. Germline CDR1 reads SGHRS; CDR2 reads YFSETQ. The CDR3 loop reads CASSPTGSSGNTIYF. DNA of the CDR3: TGCGCCAGCAGCCCGACAGGATCCTCTGGAAACACCATATATTTT.

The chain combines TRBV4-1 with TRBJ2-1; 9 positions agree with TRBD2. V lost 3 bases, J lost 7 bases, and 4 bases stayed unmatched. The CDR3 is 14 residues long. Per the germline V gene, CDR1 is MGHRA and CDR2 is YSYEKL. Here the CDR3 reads CASSHPLAGNEQFF. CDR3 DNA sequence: TGCGCCAGCAGCCATCCCCTAGCGGGGAATGAGCAGTTCTTC.

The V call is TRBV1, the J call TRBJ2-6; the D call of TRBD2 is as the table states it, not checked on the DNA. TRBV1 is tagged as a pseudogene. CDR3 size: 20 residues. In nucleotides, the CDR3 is TGCACCAGCAGCCAAGGAGCCCGTGGGGGGGGACTCTCTGGGGCCAACGTCCTGACTTTC. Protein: CTSSQGARGGGLSGANVLTF.

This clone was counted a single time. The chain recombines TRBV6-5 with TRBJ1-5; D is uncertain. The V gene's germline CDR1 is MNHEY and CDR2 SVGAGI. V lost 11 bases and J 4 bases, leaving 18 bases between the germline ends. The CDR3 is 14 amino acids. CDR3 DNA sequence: TGTGCCTGCAAAGAGAGGCCCTTTAATCAGCCCCAGCATTTT. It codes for CACKERPFNQPQHF.

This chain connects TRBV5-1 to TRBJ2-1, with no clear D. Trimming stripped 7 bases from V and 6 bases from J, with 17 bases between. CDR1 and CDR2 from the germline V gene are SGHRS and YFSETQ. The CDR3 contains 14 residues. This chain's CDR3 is CASRHDTFINEQFF. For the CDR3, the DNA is TGCGCCAGCCGACACGACACGTTCATCAATGAGCAGTTCTTC. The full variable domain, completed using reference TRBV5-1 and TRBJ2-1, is KAGVTQTPRYLIKTRGQQVTLSCSPISGHRSVSWYQQTPGQGLQFLFEYFSETQRNKGNFPGRFSGRQFSNSRSEMNVSTLELGDSALYLCASRHDTFINEQFFGPGTRLTVL.

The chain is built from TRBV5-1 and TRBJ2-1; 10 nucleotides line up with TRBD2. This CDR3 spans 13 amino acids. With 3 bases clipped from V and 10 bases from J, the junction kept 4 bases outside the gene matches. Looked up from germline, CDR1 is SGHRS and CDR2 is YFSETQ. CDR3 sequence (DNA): TGCGCCAGCAGCTCTCATAGCGGGAGGGAGCAGTTCTTC. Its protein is CASSSHSGREQFF.

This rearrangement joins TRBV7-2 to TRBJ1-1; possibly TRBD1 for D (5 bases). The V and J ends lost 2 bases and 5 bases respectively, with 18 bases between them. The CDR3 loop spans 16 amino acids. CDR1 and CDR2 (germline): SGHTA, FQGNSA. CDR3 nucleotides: TGTGCCAGCAGCTTACAGGTAGTCGGGGGATGGACTGAAGCTTTCTTT. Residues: CASSLQVVGGWTEAFF.

This chain's CDR3 is CASSLWGDGYTF. The CDR3 DNA reads TGTGCCAGCAGCCTCTGGGGGGATGGCTACACCTTC. The chain links TRBV6-1 to TRBJ1-2; D is possibly TRBD1 (5 bases). Germline assignment: CDR1 MNHNS and CDR2 SASEGT. The germline V and J ends were trimmed by 6 bases and 6 bases, with 11 bases remaining between them. The CDR3 contains 12 residues.

As DNA, the CDR3 is TGTGCCAGCAGCTTAGGTCGAGCGGTACAAAAGAACACCGGGGAGCTGTTTTTT. This gives the protein CASSLGRAVQKNTGELFF. The J gene is TRBJ2-2, the V gene TRBV7-6; weak D call: TRBD2 (5 bases). This CDR3 has 18 residues. Trimming took 1 base from V and 1 from J, leaving 16 bases between them. Germline CDR1 is SGHVS and CDR2 is FNYEAQ. The full variable domain, in which reference TRBV7-6 and TRBJ2-2 provide the parts outside the CDR3, is GAGVSQSPRYKVTKRGQDVALRCDPISGHVSLYWYRQALGQGPEFLTYFNYEAQQDKSGLPNDRFSAERPEGSISTLTIQRTEQRDSAMYRCASSLGRAVQKNTGELFFGEGSRLTVL.

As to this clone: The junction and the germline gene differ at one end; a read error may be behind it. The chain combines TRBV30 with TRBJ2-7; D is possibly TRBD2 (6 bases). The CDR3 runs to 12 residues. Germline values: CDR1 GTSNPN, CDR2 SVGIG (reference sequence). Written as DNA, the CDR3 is TGTGCCTGGTCGGGGGATTCCTGCGAGCAGTACTTC. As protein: CAWSGDSCEQYF. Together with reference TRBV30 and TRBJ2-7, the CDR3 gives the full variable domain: SQTIHQWPATLVQPVGSPLSLECTVEGTSNPNLYWYRQAAGRGLQLLFYSVGIGQISSEVPQNLSASRPQDRQFILSSKKLLLSDSGFYLCAWSGDSCEQYFGPGTRLTVT.

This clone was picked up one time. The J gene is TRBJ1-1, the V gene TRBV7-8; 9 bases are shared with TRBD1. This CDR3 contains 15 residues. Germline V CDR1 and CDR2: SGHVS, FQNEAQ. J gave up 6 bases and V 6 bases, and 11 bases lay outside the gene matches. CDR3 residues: CASRGTGGEVAEAFF. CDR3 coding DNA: TGTGCCAGCAGGGGAACAGGGGGCGAGGTCGCTGAAGCTTTCTTT.

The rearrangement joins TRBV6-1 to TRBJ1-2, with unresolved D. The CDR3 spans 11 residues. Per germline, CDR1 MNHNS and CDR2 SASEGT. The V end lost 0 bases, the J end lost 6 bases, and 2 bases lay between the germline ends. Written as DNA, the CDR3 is TGTGCCAGCAGTGAAGCTAATGGCTACACCTTC. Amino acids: CASSEANGYTF.